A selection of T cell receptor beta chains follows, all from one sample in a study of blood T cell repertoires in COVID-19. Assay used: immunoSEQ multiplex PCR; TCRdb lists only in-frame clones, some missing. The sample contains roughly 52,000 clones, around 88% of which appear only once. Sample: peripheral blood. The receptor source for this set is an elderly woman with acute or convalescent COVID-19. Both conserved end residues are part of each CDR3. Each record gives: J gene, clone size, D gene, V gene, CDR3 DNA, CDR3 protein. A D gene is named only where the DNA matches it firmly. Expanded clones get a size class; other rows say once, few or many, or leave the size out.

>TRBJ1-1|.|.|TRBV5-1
TGCGCCAGCAGCGCGGACAGAATGAACACTGAAGCTTTCTTT
CASSADRMNTEAFF
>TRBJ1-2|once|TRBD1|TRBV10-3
TGTGCCATCACTAGACAGGGCCTCGGCTACACCTTC
CAITRQGLGYTF
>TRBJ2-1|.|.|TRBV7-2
TGTGCCAGCAGCTACGGGGAGAGGACCTACAATGAGCAGTTCTTC
CASSYGERTYNEQFF
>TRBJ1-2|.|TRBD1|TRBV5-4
TGTGCCAGCAGCAATGCAGGGGGTTATGGCTACACCTTC
CASSNAGGYGYTF
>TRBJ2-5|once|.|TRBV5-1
TGCGCCAGCAGCATCCAGGGGACACAAGAGACCCAGTACTTC
CASSIQGTQETQYF
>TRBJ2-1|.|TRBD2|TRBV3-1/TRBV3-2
TGTGCCAGCAGCCCAATACTAGCGGCCCCAAGGAATGAGCAGTTCTTC
CASSPILAAPRNEQFF
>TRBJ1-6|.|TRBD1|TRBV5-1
TGCGCCAGCAGTCCGGACAGGCGCCTTAATTCACCCCTCCACTTT
CASSPDRRLNSPLHF
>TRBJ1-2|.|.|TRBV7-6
TGTGCCAGCAGCCCCTCCGCCCACAGTCCTAACTATGGCTACACCTTC
CASSPSAHSPNYGYTF
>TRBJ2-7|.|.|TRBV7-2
TGTGCCAGCAGCTTAACAGGGTACGAGCAGTACTTC
CASSLTGYEQYF
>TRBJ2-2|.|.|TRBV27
TGTGCCAGCAGTCGGGGGACCGGGGAGCTGTTTTTT
CASSRGTGELFF